What follows describes a single T cell receptor beta chain. The antigen it recognizes is unknown. No clone much larger than this one lies a single base away; base qualities are absent. This record comes from a study of a mutant IDH1 vaccine in newly diagnosed glioma (dated by TCRdb to the early 2020s). Some background on the complete study: Eight vaccinations were administered to patients in weeks 1, 3, 5, 7, 11, 15, 19 and 23, corresponding to visits V03 through V10. Longitudinal TCRB deep sequencing was performed for some 25 treated patients wherever samples were available for exploratory analyses. Vaccination began 4-6 weeks after radiotherapy alone, or alongside temozolomide cycles in the chemotherapy-containing groups. Prior to enrollment, standard therapy consisting of radiotherapy alone, temozolomide alone, or radiochemotherapy with temozolomide had been administered to patients, with the combination being received by most patients. Of the approximately 30 treated patients, approximately 62% were male and around 40% were female, and a mean age of approximately 40 years was recorded. Peripheral blood was collected at six visits: V03 (baseline), V05, V07, V10, V12 and V13. The investigation overall reported the following: No apparent relationship was observed between pseudoprogression and alterations in the top peripheral T cell clonotypes detected by TCRB sequencing. Availability determined which PBMC samples were chosen for TCRB deep sequencing. The authors stated that sample limitations prevented analyses of patient blood samples from being reproduced. Vaccine-induced immune responses across multiple MHC alleles were detected in approximately 93% of patients.

Trimming removed 4 bases from V and 4 bases from J; the gene matches leave 8 bases unexplained. Reading from cysteine to phenylalanine, the CDR3 counts 16 amino acids. The kept DNA is CDR3 alone, 48 bases in frame from the first base. Looking up the germline V gene (reference sequence) yields CDR1 MNHNY and CDR2 SVGAGI. Interpreted using the paper, the time point label stands for: week 11, during vaccination. Each vaccine dose, consisting of 300 ug of a 20-mer mutant IDH1 peptide in Montanide, was administered subcutaneously with topical imiquimod. Donors had newly diagnosed WHO grade 3 or 4 IDH1-mutant astrocytomas with loss of nuclear ATRX. The samples were drawn from NOA16, a multicentre, single-arm, open-label phase I trial in Germany that tested a mutant IDH1 peptide vaccine in humans for the first time. The DNeasy Blood and Tissue Kit was used to extract genomic DNA from EDTA blood for TCRB sequencing.

Receptors were amplified or captured by the immunoSEQ multiplex PCR assay. Rearranged TCR beta chain sequences were amplified with the hsTCRB Kit following the manufacturer's protocol. Sequencing of TCRB libraries was carried out on an Illumina MiSeq. In the source study's methods: Demultiplexing, trimming and gene mapping were performed with the kit vendor's proprietary platform. TCRdb holds this immuneACCESS table with in-frame rearrangements only. Some clones are missing; in checked studies, unresolved V genes explain under half, and the rest has no known cause. D and trimming come from the DNA, and the V and J calls and clone size come from that table. Across this sample there are tens of thousands of clones, with around 78% seen only once. Around 26% of the sample is in the top ten clones.

This receptor was obtained from a young man with glioma. The sequences come from PBMCs, collected from a glioma patient whose treatment included an IDH1 peptide vaccine. The receptor chain draws on TRBV6-6 and TRBJ2-2, with TRBD1 identical over 8 junction bases. The CDR3 protein is CASSFRTGSVTGELFF. The nucleotide sequence is TGTGCCAGCAGTTTCCGGACAGGGTCCGTCACCGGGGAGCTGTTTTTT.